This T cell receptor beta chain was recovered during a study of beta chain features in type 1 diabetes. Study in general: All samples combined gave 95 million to 130 million sorted cells for examination.

Purities over 98% were achieved in all sorted populations. The whole isolated RNA underwent reverse transcription, so sequencing captured expressed TCRB transcripts. Clones were read by immunoSEQ multiplex PCR, and TCRdb kept only the in-frame ones, dropping some. The sample carries 300,000 to 400,000 clones, about 11% recorded once. As for this clone: Its antigen is still unknown.

Findings and caveats of the study: HLA effects on TCRB rearrangement stayed unresolved here. Within each of all four CD4+ subsets, Type 1 diabetes patients had TCRB CDR3s that were moderately but significantly shorter.

Germline V gene data show CDR1 as SNHLY and CDR2 as FYNNEI. Trimming removed 2 bases from V and 3 bases from J, with 8 bases in between. The CDR3 has 14 amino acids. Sequencing was performed on naive CD4+ T cells from blood. This TCR came from a woman aged 25-40 years in good health. This rearrangement joins TRBV2 to TRBJ2-1; D may be TRBD2 (5 bases). CDR3 coding DNA: TGTGCCAGCAGTGAACGGGAAGACTACAATGAGCAGTTCTTC. Its protein is CASSEREDYNEQFF.